Below are 20 T cell receptor beta chains sequenced from a single sample in a study of regulatory T cells in long-lasting Graves disease. As to time point: newly diagnosed GD, antithyroid drugs for less than 3 months. With RNA extracted from PBMCs as input, the TCR library was made. Construction of the TCR beta libraries employed iRepertoire HTBI primers in conjunction with Arm-PCR of CDR3 regions. From the multiplex PCR reads, TCRdb called clonotypes with MiXCR, one entry per CDR3 protein. The table has about 440,000 distinct CDR3 sequences, about 16% seen once; the top ten hold approximately 22%. The same specimen was also included in a second study, on T cells in Graves' hyperthyroidism and ophthalmopathy.

The source material was peripheral blood mononuclear cells (PBMCs), sampled at new diagnosis, from a patient treated with antithyroid drugs. These receptors were collected from a woman aged 18-29 years with Graves disease.

The sample holds many counts of this clonotype. CDR3: CASRRESYNEQFF. CDR3 DNA sequence: TGTGCCAGCCGCCGGGAGTCCTACAATGAGCAGTTCTTC. The chain is built from TRBV7-2 and TRBJ2-1; TRBD2 is a possible D gene (6 bases). The CDR3 loop spans 13 amino acids. From germline, CDR1 is SGHTA and CDR2 FQGNSA. Trimming pared 8 bases from V and 1 base from J, leaving 9 bases between.

This clonotype was counted at least ten times. This sequence joins TRBV30 and TRBJ1-2, with D tentatively TRBD1 (5 bases). CDR1 and CDR2 (germline): GTSNPN, SVGIG (reference sequence). The CDR3 totals 12 residues. V lost 1 base and J lost 4, with 7 bases in between. CDR3 DNA sequence: TGTGCCTGGAGTGGGGGGGGCTATGGCTACACCTTC. Its protein product is CAWSGGGYGYTF. The full variable domain, completed using reference TRBV30 and TRBJ1-2, is SQTIHQWPATLVQPVGSPLSLECTVEGTSNPNLYWYRQAAGRGLQLLFYSVGIGQISSEVPQNLSASRPQDRQFILSSKKLLLSDSGFYLCAWSGGGYGYTFGSGTRLTVV.

This clonotype was counted between two and nine times. The chain employs TRBV25-1 and TRBJ2-4; D is uncertain. CDR1 is MGHDK and CDR2 is SYGVNS in the germline V gene. The CDR3 extends over 14 amino acids. V was clipped by 3 bases and J by 2 bases, with 8 bases between them. The CDR3 region has the DNA TGTGCCAGCAGTGATCGTACCTCCAAAAACATTCAGTACTTC. Protein product: CASSDRTSKNIQYF.

This clonotype appeared many times. The chain combines TRBV7-2 with TRBJ2-7; 8 nucleotides agree with TRBD1. Germline loops: CDR1 SGHTA, CDR2 FQGNSA. The CDR3 is 16 residues long. The V gene end was trimmed by 1 base and the J gene end by 1 base; junction bases not matched to a gene: 6. The DNA for the CDR3 is TGTGCCAGCAGCTTAGGACAGGGGATGAGTTCCTACGAGCAGTACTTC. The encoded protein is CASSLGQGMSSYEQYF.

The V call is TRBV28, the J call TRBJ2-1; D unresolved. This CDR3 has 16 amino acids. Trimming removed 3 bases at V and 0 bases at J, with 12 bases between. Germline V lookup: CDR1 MDHEN, CDR2 SYDVKM. The DNA of the CDR3 is TGTGCCAGCAGTTTGCGGATGGGTAGCTCCTACAATGAGCAGTTCTTC. Amino acids: CASSLRMGSSYNEQFF.

The rearrangement uses TRBV29-1 and TRBJ2-1; no clear D. V was trimmed by 6 bases and J by 1 base, leaving 10 bases between them. There are 13 residues in the CDR3. The germline CDR1 and CDR2 sequences are SQVTM and ANQGSEA. CDR3: CSVHKGSYNEQFF. In DNA form, the CDR3 reads TGCAGCGTCCATAAGGGATCCTACAATGAGCAGTTCTTC.

This clonotype appeared many times. This rearrangement joins TRBV11-2 to TRBJ1-1, with unresolved D. The CDR3 is made up of 14 amino acids. Germline V CDR1 and CDR2: SGHAT, FQNNGV. Trimming pared 0 bases from V and 0 bases from J, leaving 5 bases between. The CDR3 DNA reads as TGTGCCAGCAGCTTAGAACCCCTGAACACTGAAGCTTTCTTT. Translated, it gives CASSLEPLNTEAFF.

The V and J genes are TRBV19 and TRBJ2-1; possible D gene TRBD1, 5 bases. Germline CDR1 LNHDA, CDR2 SQIVND (reference sequence). Trimming took 0 bases from V and 7 from J, leaving 10 bases between them. The CDR3 sequence is 14 residues long. The CDR3 spells CASSIDRGVNEQFF. The CDR3 DNA is TGTGCCAGTAGTATAGATAGGGGCGTTAATGAGCAGTTCTTC.

This clonotype showed up just a few times. CDR3 sequence (DNA): TGTGCCAGCAGTTGGGGGGGGAGTACAGATACGCAGTATTTT. This encodes CASSWGGSTDTQYF. V is TRBV12-3 or TRBV12-4 and J is TRBJ2-3; TRBD2 matches 7 bases. V lost 4 bases, J lost 3 bases, and 4 bases stayed unmatched. CDR3 length equals 14 residues.

The table lists this clonotype with a few counts. The V call is TRBV18, the J call TRBJ1-5, with unresolved D. There are 14 residues in the CDR3. V gave up 5 bases and J gave up 0 bases, with 8 bases separating them. Per germline, CDR1 KGHSH and CDR2 LQKENI. The CDR3 nucleotides read TGTGCCAGCTCATCAGAATATAGCAATCAGCCCCAGCATTTT. It yields the protein CASSSEYSNQPQHF.

This clonotype came up many times. The V and J genes are TRBV12-3 or TRBV12-4 and TRBJ2-1; perhaps TRBD2 as D (6 bases). The CDR3 runs 15 residues. V was trimmed by 7 bases and J by 2 bases, leaving 15 bases between them. The CDR3 loop is CASTTARRAYNEQFF. CDR3 DNA: TGTGCCAGCACGACGGCGCGGAGGGCCTACAATGAGCAGTTCTTC.

This clonotype was seen a handful of times. V and J are TRBV19 and TRBJ1-5, with D perhaps matching TRBD1 (6 bases). Trimming left V 0 bases short and J 3 bases short, with 15 bases between. CDR1 and CDR2 from the germline V gene are LNHDA and SQIVND (reference sequence). The CDR3 totals 17 residues. The CDR3 loop is CASSIDHTTGLNQPQHF. The CDR3 DNA reads TGTGCCAGTAGTATAGATCATACGACAGGTCTCAATCAGCCCCAGCATTTT.

This clonotype has only a few counts. Compared with germline, one end of the junction differs, possibly owing to a read error. This chain connects TRBV6-2 or TRBV6-3 to TRBJ2-5; D is unresolved. This CDR3 is built from 15 residues. Germline CDR1 and CDR2: MNHEY and SVGEGT. CDR3 sequence (DNA): TGTGCCAGCAGTTACTCGAGTCTGAACCAAGAGGCCCAGTACTTC. Its protein product is CASSYSSLNQEAQYF.

This clonotype was seen a few times. At one end the junction does not follow the germline gene, possibly because of a read error. The J gene is TRBJ1-1, the V gene TRBV6-4; D unresolved. Germline CDR1 and CDR2: MRHNA and SNTAGT. The CDR3 has 14 amino acids. For the CDR3, the DNA is TGTGCCTGCAGTGAAGCTGGAGGGAACACTGAAGCTTTCTTT. Amino acids: CACSEAGGNTEAFF.

This clonotype was counted many times. The chain combines TRBV27 with TRBJ2-7, with 12 bases identical to TRBD2. Germline CDR1 and CDR2: MNHEY and SMNVEV (reference sequence). The CDR3 has 15 amino acids. Germline trimming cut 3 bases from V and 1 base from J; bases unmatched to any gene: 1. The CDR3 DNA is TGTGCCAGCAGTTTCGGACTAGCGGGATCCTACGAGCAGTACTTC. It translates to CASSFGLAGSYEQYF.

This chain joins TRBV6-2 or TRBV6-3 and TRBJ2-5; possible D gene TRBD1, 5 bases. Trimming took 0 bases from V and 2 from J, leaving 10 bases between them. CDR1 MNHEY and CDR2 SVGEGT come from the germline V gene. This CDR3 comprises 15 residues. The CDR3 DNA reads TGTGCCAGCAGTTACTCCCCGGACAAGCAAGAGACCCAGTACTTC. Protein product: CASSYSPDKQETQYF.

V is TRBV29-1 and J is TRBJ2-5; D uncertain. Germline assignment: CDR1 SQVTM and CDR2 ANQGSEA. V was shortened by 3 bases and J by 7 bases, with 3 bases between the two germline ends. The CDR3 length is 9 residues. Here the CDR3 reads CSVDGTQYF. The CDR3 DNA sequence: TGCAGCGTTGACGGGACCCAGTACTTC.

This clonotype was picked up a small number of times. The J gene is TRBJ2-4, the V gene TRBV5-1, with 8 bases fitting TRBD2. CDR1 and CDR2 from the germline V gene are SGHRS and YFSETQ. The CDR3 extends over 16 amino acids. J was trimmed by 1 base and V by 0 bases; bases with no gene match: 3. CDR3 region: CASSLASGGAKNIQYF. The DNA of the CDR3 is TGCGCCAGCAGCTTGGCGAGCGGGGGTGCCAAAAACATTCAGTACTTC.

This clonotype was detected only once. This chain links TRBV20-1 with TRBJ2-5, with a weak D call TRBD1 (6 bases). Germline lookup yields CDR1 DFQATT and CDR2 SNEGSKA (reference sequence). The V gene lost 6 bases and the J gene lost 0 bases, with 17 bases spanning the gap. CDR3 length equals 15 residues. CDR3 sequence reads: CSAERVGDNQETQYF. CDR3 DNA: TGCAGTGCGGAGAGGGTGGGGGACAACCAAGAGACCCAGTACTTC.

The rearrangement joins TRBV29-1 to TRBJ1-1; 8 nucleotides match TRBD1. The germline V gene has CDR1 SQVTM and CDR2 ANQGSEA. This CDR3 has 15 amino acids. With 4 bases clipped from V and 6 bases from J, the junction kept 13 bases outside the gene matches. The CDR3 DNA is TGCAGCGTTGCCCAAGGGGCAGGGGGCAGGGCTGAAGCTTTCTTT. Its translation: CSVAQGAGGRAEAFF.